Many counts were recorded for the clone carrying this T cell receptor (beta chain). Germline values: CDR1 KGHSH, CDR2 LQKENI. V lost 2 bases to trimming and J lost 5 bases; unmatched junction nucleotides: 3. This CDR3 comprises 15 residues. This record comes from a study of T cells in Graves' hyperthyroidism and ophthalmopathy. Background on the study: Peripheral blood sampling occurred at initial diagnosis, before any treatment.

The CDR3 regions of TCR beta were amplified from RNA transcripts. Carried out on the TCR CDR3, a first-round RT-PCR used the HTBI primer set. TCRdb used MiXCR to reprocess the multiplex PCR reads, holding one entry per CDR3 protein. The table has roughly 96,000 distinct CDR3 sequences, about 51% seen once; the top ten hold 25% to 30%. This TCR was recovered from a woman aged 35 to 49 with Graves' hyperthyroidism. The sample consisted of blood. This chain joins TRBV18 and TRBJ2-2, with 9 bases aligning to TRBD1. The CDR3 sequence is CASSPIGTGTGELFF. DNA of the CDR3: TGTGCCAGCTCACCAATCGGGACAGGGACCGGGGAGCTGTTTTTT.